This TCR beta chain emerged from a study of blood T cell repertoires in COVID-19. Study at large: There were acute and convalescent COVID-19 samples, and they came from the United States, Italy and Spain.

Seattle participants joined during active infection and were tracked over time. This table comes from immunoSEQ multiplex PCR, and its TCRdb copy is limited to in-frame clones, with some not included. The repertoire holds around 150,000 clones, with 84% as singletons. This CDR3 is built from 16 residues. V gave up 4 bases and J gave up 0 bases; unmatched junction bases: 5. Germline loops: CDR1 SGHTS, CDR2 YDEGEE. Sequenced material: peripheral blood. V usage is TRBV5-8 and J usage is TRBJ2-3; 10 bases map to TRBD1. The clonotype originates from a man aged 30-40 years with COVID-19, enrolled during active disease. In DNA, the CDR3 is TGTGCCAGCAGCAGGACAGGGGGAGGAAGCACAGATACGCAGTATTTT. The encoded protein is CASSRTGGGSTDTQYF. The full variable domain, its missing parts supplied by reference TRBV5-8 and TRBJ2-3, is EAGVTQSPTHLIKTRGQQATLRCSPISGHTSVYWYQQALGLGLQFLLWYDEGEERNRGNFPPRFSGRQFPNYSSELNVNALELEDSALYLCASSRTGGGSTDTQYFGPGTRLTVL.